Following are 17 T cell receptor beta chains from one sample sequenced in a study of cytomegalovirus exposure and HLA in healthy donors. With 60 Vbeta and 13 Jbeta primers, the PCR was carried out. Some clones are missing from TCRdb's copy, which holds only in-frame ones; the method was immunoSEQ multiplex PCR. This table holds under 200,000 clones, about 80% found once. Material: PBMCs. The receptors were sampled from a man aged 25-45 years in good health and CMV-seronegative.

The V gene is TRBV11-2, the J gene TRBJ1-2, with 7 bases aligning to TRBD1. The germline CDR1 and CDR2 sequences are SGHAT and FQNNGV. V shed 5 bases and J 8 bases; nucleotides not matched to a gene: 8. The CDR3 totals 13 residues. CDR3 loop: CASSGGGDGGYTF. In DNA form, the CDR3 reads TGTGCCAGCAGCGGAGGGGGCGACGGGGGCTACACCTTC.

This clone was detected a few times. This chain links TRBV5-5 with TRBJ1-1; D is ambiguous. The CDR3 has 17 amino acids. Germline V gene lookup returns CDR1 SGHKS and CDR2 YYEKEE (reference sequence). V was shortened by 0 bases and J by 0 bases, with 15 bases between the two germline ends. The CDR3 region has the DNA TGTGCCAGCAGCTTGGTGGGGTGGGGAGGGCTGAACACTGAAGCTTTCTTT. This sequence encodes CASSLVGWGGLNTEAFF.

The chain combines TRBV5-6 with TRBJ2-2; 7 bases match TRBD1. CDR1 is SGHDT, CDR2 YYEEEE, per germline. This CDR3 spans 16 amino acids. Unmatched junction bases numbered 10, after V lost 6 bases and J lost 2 bases. The CDR3 loop reads CASTLAGTVNTGELFF. CDR3 bases: TGTGCCAGCACCTTAGCCGGGACAGTCAACACCGGGGAGCTGTTTTTT.

This clone has only a few counts. In nucleotides, the CDR3 is TGTGCCAGCAACACTTTGAAGGGGCCATTTATGCAGTACTTC. As protein: CASNTLKGPFMQYF. V usage is TRBV2 and J usage is TRBJ2-7; tentatively, D is TRBD1 (5 bases). CDR1 and CDR2 from the germline V gene are SNHLY and FYNNEI. V was trimmed by 7 bases and J by 9 bases, leaving 22 bases between them. The CDR3 sequence is 14 residues long.

The chain links TRBV7-9 to TRBJ1-2; 10 nucleotides line up with TRBD1. CDR1 and CDR2 (germline): SEHNR, FQNEAQ (reference sequence). The J segment lost 2 bases and the V segment lost 8 bases, leaving 8 bases of the junction unmatched. The CDR3 has 15 amino acids. CDR3 nucleotide sequence: TGTGCCAGCCGGGAACCGGGACAGGGGAACTATGGCTACACCTTC. This sequence encodes CASREPGQGNYGYTF.

The chain recombines TRBV10-1 with TRBJ1-4; the D gene is possibly TRBD1 (5 bases). The CDR3 covers 17 residues. Looked up from germline, CDR1 is WNHNN and CDR2 is SYGVQD (reference sequence). V lost 4 bases, J lost 6 bases, and 21 bases lay in between. The CDR3: CASSGPKSGPRYEKLFF. CDR3 coding DNA: TGCGCCAGCAGTGGCCCTAAATCAGGGCCCCGCTATGAAAAACTGTTTTTT.

A word on this clone: No conserved phenylalanine or tryptophan ends this CDR3, so it is likely a read error. The chain combines TRBV5-1 with TRBJ2-7; weak D call: TRBD2 (6 bases). From germline, CDR1 is SGHRS and CDR2 YFSETQ. The CDR3 contains 13 residues. With 4 bases removed from V and 4 bases from J, the gap between germline ends came to 12 bases. The CDR3 DNA sequence: TGCGCCAGCAGCCGTCCTGGGGGGTACGAGCAGTACCTC. It specifies CASSRPGGYEQYL.

V is TRBV27 and J is TRBJ2-7; 13 nucleotides match TRBD2. J gave up 7 bases and V 5 bases, and 11 bases lay outside the gene matches. Germline V CDR1 and CDR2: MNHEY, SMNVEV (reference sequence). CDR3 length: 16 residues. CDR3 sequence reads: CASSPLTSGRACEQYF. CDR3 coding DNA: TGTGCCAGCAGTCCCCTTACTAGCGGGAGGGCGTGTGAGCAGTACTTC.

The rearrangement links TRBV13 to TRBJ2-6; 11 nucleotides agree with TRBD1. In germline, CDR1 is PRHDT, CDR2 FYEKMQ (reference sequence). CDR3 length: 17 amino acids. Trimming took 5 bases from V and 4 from J; bases not matched to a gene: 7. The DNA for the CDR3 is TGTGCCAGCAGCGCCGGACAGGGGGCATCCGGGGCCAACGTCCTGACTTTC. Protein: CASSAGQGASGANVLTF.

This clone was detected a few times. CDR3 DNA sequence: TGTGCCAGCAGTTACGAAAGGCTTAGCGCTTTCTTT. Residues: CASSYERLSAFF. The gene calls are TRBV6-6 and TRBJ1-1; the D is unclear. V was pared by 2 bases and J by 11 bases, with 12 bases between. CDR1 is MNHNY, CDR2 SVGAGI, per germline (reference sequence). This CDR3 is built from 12 residues.

The rearrangement uses TRBV6-5 and TRBJ1-1; D unclear. The length of the CDR3 is 13 residues. The germline V gene encodes CDR1 MNHEY and CDR2 SVGAGI. V dropped 5 bases and J dropped 5 bases, with 12 bases sitting between them. In DNA form, the CDR3 reads TGTGCCAGCAGTCCCTGGGCGGGGACTGAAGCTTTCTTT. Translation: CASSPWAGTEAFF.

The rearrangement links TRBV30 to TRBJ1-2, with TRBD1 identical over 8 bases. CDR1 is GTSNPN and CDR2 is SVGIG in the germline V gene (reference sequence). CDR3 size: 13 residues. CDR3 residues: CARTGTGRYGYTF. The CDR3 DNA follows: TGTGCGCGGACGGGGACAGGTCGCTATGGCTACACCTTC.

The chain carries TRBV15 and TRBJ2-3, with 8 bases matching TRBD1. Germline lookup yields CDR1 LNHNV and CDR2 YYDKDF (reference sequence). This CDR3 is 14 amino acids long. J gave up 4 bases and V 1 base, and 1 base lay outside the gene matches. DNA for the CDR3: TGTGCCACCAGCAGAGCCAGGGGGCCAGATACGCAGTATTTT. Translated: CATSRARGPDTQYF.

The gene calls are TRBV11-2 and TRBJ1-1, with 9 bases that match TRBD1. Losses at the gene ends were 6 bases for V and 0 bases for J; bases not matched to a gene: 8. There are 16 residues in the CDR3. Germline CDR1 reads SGHAT; CDR2 reads FQNNGV. The CDR3 sequence: CASRQQGQGVNTEAFF. The CDR3 DNA reads as TGTGCCAGCAGACAACAGGGACAGGGAGTGAACACTGAAGCTTTCTTT.

The sample holds a few counts of this clone. The chain carries TRBV6-1 and TRBJ2-7, with 9 bases that match TRBD1. J lost 5 bases, V lost 4 bases, and 9 bases had no gene match. This CDR3 has 15 amino acids. From germline, CDR1 is MNHNS and CDR2 SASEGT. As DNA, the CDR3 is TGTGCCAGCAGTGCAGAACGGGACAGGGCCCACGAGCAGTACTTC. It translates to CASSAERDRAHEQYF.

The chain recombines TRBV7-8 with TRBJ2-7; D perhaps matches TRBD1 (5 bases). The CDR3 has 13 amino acids. Trimming stripped 8 bases from V and 1 base from J, with 12 bases between. Germline assignment: CDR1 SGHVS and CDR2 FQNEAQ. This CDR3 is CASGQGYSYEQYF. CDR3 in DNA: TGTGCCAGCGGGCAGGGATATTCCTACGAGCAGTACTTC.

The rearrangement links TRBV4-1 to TRBJ1-3; D uncertain. The CDR3 contains 16 residues. In germline, CDR1 is MGHRA, CDR2 YSYEKL. The V gene lost 0 bases and the J gene lost 0 bases, with 9 bases spanning the gap. CDR3 nucleotides: TGCGCCAGCAGCCAAGATGAGGGTCCCTCTGGAAACACCATATATTTT. Translating it yields CASSQDEGPSGNTIYF.